A single sample gave rise to the 9 T cell receptor beta chains below, sequenced in a study of shared clonotypes between healthy human individuals. Clones were read by immunoSEQ multiplex PCR, and TCRdb kept only the in-frame ones, dropping some. This sample has 1,400,000 or so clones, with 98% to 99% found just once. Sequencing was done on a sample of naive CD4+ T cells sorted from blood. Subset: CD45RA+ positively selected. These receptor sequences come from a man aged 25-45 years in good health.

Note on this clone: The same CDR3 is also encoded by other DNA sequences in this sample. J is TRBJ2-5 and V is TRBV19; D is perhaps TRBD1 (6 bases). Trimming took 6 bases from V and 1 from J, leaving 6 bases between them. Germline CDR1 LNHDA, CDR2 SQIVND (reference sequence). The CDR3 spans 12 residues. CDR3 region: CASSRGQETQYF. The CDR3 nucleotides read TGTGCCAGTAGCAGGGGCCAAGAGACCCAGTACTTC.

V gene TRBV2 combines with J gene TRBJ2-7, with a tentative D call TRBD1 (6 bases). Germline V gives CDR1 SNHLY, CDR2 FYNNEI. The CDR3 is made up of 11 amino acids. Trimming removed 8 bases at V and 3 bases at J, with 8 bases between. CDR3: CASGQLYEQYF. CDR3 bases: TGTGCCAGCGGACAGCTCTACGAGCAGTACTTC.

The chain uses TRBV18 and TRBJ2-1, with 11 bases lining up with TRBD2. Trimming removed 6 bases from V and 6 bases from J; junction bases left unmatched: 7. This CDR3 has 15 residues. CDR1 and CDR2 from the germline V gene are KGHSH and LQKENI. CDR3 amino acids: CASSIAGGYPNEQFF. The CDR3 region has the DNA TGTGCCAGCTCTATAGCGGGAGGGTATCCCAATGAGCAGTTCTTC.

This chain joins TRBV5-4 and TRBJ2-5, with D perhaps TRBD1 or TRBD2 (5 bases each). The V gene's germline CDR1 is SGHNT and CDR2 YYREEE (reference sequence). V lost 3 bases and J lost 5, with 20 bases in between. The CDR3 runs 16 residues. The CDR3 is CASSSLGTRTGETQYF. In DNA, the CDR3 is TGTGCCAGCAGCTCGTTGGGGACCCGGACGGGGGAGACCCAGTACTTC.

This chain connects TRBV18 to TRBJ1-4, with D unclear. V was pared by 2 bases and J by 3 bases, with 7 bases between. This CDR3 spans 14 amino acids. Germline CDR1 is KGHSH and CDR2 is LQKENI. The CDR3 coding sequence is TGTGCCAGCTCACCAAGTGAACCTAATGAAAAACTGTTTTTT. Its translation: CASSPSEPNEKLFF.

The chain joins TRBV5-4 to TRBJ2-5, with TRBD2 identical over 14 bases. The germline V gene has CDR1 SGHNT and CDR2 YYREEE (reference sequence). This CDR3 comprises 16 residues. Trimming at V came to 3 bases and at J to 5 bases, leaving 6 bases not matched to a gene. DNA for the CDR3: TGTGCCAGCAGCTCGGGGGGACTAGCGGGAGAGGAGACCCAGTACTTC. This translates into CASSSGGLAGEETQYF.

J is TRBJ2-3 and V is TRBV18; unclear D gene. The CDR3 is 16 amino acids. Trimming took 2 bases from V and 4 from J, leaving 16 bases between them. The germline V gene has CDR1 KGHSH and CDR2 LQKENI. CDR3 in amino acids: CASSPIQPDRPDTQYF. The CDR3 DNA reads as TGTGCCAGCTCACCAATACAACCCGACCGTCCAGATACGCAGTATTTT.

This chain links TRBV10-2 with TRBJ2-5; 8 bases line up with TRBD2. The germline CDR1 and CDR2 sequences are WSHSY and SAAADI. Unmatched junction bases numbered 11, after V lost 6 bases and J lost 5 bases. The CDR3 loop spans 15 amino acids. The CDR3 spells CASSSLSGSMETQYF. CDR3 nucleotide sequence: TGCGCCAGCAGCAGCCTCAGCGGGAGTATGGAGACCCAGTACTTC.

The V gene is TRBV10-1, the J gene TRBJ2-3; 13 positions match TRBD2. Germline CDR1 reads WNHNN; CDR2 reads SYGVQD (reference sequence). V lost 4 bases to trimming and J lost 6 bases; unmatched junction nucleotides: 7. CDR3 length: 16 amino acids. The CDR3 coding sequence is TGCGCCAGCAGTGGGCCGGGACTAGCGGGATCGGATACGCAGTATTTT. Its translation is CASSGPGLAGSDTQYF.